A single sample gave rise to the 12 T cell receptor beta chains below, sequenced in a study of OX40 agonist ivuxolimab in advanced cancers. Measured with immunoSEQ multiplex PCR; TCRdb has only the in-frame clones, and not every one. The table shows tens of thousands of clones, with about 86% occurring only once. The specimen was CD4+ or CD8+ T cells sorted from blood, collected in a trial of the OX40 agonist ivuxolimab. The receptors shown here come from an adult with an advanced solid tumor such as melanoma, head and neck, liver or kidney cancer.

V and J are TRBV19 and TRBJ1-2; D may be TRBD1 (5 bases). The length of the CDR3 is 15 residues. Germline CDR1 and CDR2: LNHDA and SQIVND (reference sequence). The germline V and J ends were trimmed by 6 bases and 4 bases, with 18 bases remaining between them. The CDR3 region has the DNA TGTGCCAGTAGCTCACAGGTCACCGGTGGCTATGGCTACACCTTC. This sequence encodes CASSSQVTGGYGYTF.

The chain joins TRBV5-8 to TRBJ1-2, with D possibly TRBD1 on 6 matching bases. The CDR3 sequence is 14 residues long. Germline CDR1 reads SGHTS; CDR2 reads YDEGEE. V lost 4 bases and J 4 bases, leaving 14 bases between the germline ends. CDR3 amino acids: CASSQDRRSYGYTF. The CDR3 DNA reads TGTGCCAGCAGCCAGGACAGAAGATCCTATGGCTACACCTTC.

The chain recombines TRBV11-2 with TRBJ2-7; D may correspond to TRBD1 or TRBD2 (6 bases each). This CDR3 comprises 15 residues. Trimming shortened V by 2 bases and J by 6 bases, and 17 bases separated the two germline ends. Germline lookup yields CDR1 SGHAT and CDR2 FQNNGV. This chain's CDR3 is CASSLLADSLSEQYF. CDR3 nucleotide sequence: TGTGCCAGCAGCTTATTAGCGGACAGTTTATCCGAGCAGTACTTC.

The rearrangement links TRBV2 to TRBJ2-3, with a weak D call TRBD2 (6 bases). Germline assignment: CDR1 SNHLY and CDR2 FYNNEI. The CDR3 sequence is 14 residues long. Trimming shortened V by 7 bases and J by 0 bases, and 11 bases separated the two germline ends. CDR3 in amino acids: CASKGGISTDTQYF. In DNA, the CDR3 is TGTGCCAGCAAAGGAGGGATAAGCACAGATACGCAGTATTTT.

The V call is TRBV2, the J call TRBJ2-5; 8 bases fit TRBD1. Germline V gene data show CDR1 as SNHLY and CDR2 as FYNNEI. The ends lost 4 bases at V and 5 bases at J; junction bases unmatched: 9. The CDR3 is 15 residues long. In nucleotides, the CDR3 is TGTGCCAGCAGTGTACTGACAGGGGAGTGGGAGACCCAGTACTTC. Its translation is CASSVLTGEWETQYF.

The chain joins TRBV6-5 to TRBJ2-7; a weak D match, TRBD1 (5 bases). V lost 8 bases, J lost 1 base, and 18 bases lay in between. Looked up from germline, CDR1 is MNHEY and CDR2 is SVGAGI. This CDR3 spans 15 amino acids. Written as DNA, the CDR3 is TGTGCCAGCGGACACCTCAAGTTTGGTTCCTACGAGCAGTACTTC. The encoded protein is CASGHLKFGSYEQYF.

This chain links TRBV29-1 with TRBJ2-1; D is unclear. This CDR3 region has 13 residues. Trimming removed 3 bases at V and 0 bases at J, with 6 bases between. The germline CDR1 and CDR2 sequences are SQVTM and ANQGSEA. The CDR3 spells CSVEGNSYNEQFF. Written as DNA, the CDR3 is TGCAGCGTTGAGGGTAACTCCTACAATGAGCAGTTCTTC.

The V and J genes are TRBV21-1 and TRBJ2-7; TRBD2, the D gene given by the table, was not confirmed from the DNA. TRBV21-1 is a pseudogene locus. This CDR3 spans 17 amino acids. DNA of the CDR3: TGTGCCAGCAGCTCCCCGCCCAGGCGGGAAGTTTCCTACGAGCAGTACTTC. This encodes CASSSPPRREVSYEQYF.

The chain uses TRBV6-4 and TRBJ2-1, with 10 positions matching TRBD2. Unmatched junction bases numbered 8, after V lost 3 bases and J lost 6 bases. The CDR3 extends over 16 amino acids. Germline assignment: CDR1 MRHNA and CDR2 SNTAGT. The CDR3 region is CASSERMGLASNEQFF. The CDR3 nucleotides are TGTGCCAGCAGTGAAAGGATGGGACTAGCGAGCAATGAGCAGTTCTTC.

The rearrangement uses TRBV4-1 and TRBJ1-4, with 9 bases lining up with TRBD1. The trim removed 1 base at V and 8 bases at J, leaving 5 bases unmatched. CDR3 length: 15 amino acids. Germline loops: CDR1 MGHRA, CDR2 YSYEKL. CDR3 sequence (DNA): TGCGCCAGCAGCCAAGGGGACAGGGCGGTCGAAAAACTGTTTTTT. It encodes CASSQGDRAVEKLFF.

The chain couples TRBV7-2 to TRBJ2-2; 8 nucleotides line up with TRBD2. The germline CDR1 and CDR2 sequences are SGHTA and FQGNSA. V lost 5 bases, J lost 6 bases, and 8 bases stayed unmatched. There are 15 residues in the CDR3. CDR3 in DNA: TGTGCCAGCAGCCGGGGGGGATTGATCGCCGGGGAGCTGTTTTTT. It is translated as CASSRGGLIAGELFF.

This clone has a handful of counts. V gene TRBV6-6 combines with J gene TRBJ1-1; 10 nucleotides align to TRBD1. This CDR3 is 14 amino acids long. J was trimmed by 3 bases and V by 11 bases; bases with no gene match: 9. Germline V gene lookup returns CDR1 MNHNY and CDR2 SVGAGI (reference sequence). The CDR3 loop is CASNIGTGDTEAFF. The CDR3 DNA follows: TGTGCCTCAAACATCGGGACAGGGGACACTGAAGCTTTCTTT.